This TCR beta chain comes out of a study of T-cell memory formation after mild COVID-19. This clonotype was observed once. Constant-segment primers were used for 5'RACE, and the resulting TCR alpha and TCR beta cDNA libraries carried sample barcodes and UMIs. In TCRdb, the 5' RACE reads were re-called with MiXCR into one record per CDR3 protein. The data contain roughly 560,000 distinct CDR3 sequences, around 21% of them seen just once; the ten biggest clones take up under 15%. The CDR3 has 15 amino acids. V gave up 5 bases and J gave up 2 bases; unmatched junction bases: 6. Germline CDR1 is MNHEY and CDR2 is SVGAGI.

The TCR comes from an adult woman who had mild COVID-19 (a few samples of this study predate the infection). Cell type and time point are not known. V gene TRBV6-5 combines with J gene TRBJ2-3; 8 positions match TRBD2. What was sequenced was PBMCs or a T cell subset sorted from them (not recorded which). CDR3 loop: CASSRLAGLTDTQYF. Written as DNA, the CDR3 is TGTGCCAGCAGTAGGCTAGCGGGCCTCACAGATACGCAGTATTTT.